Sequencing of this T cell receptor beta chain was carried out in a study of blood T cells in healthy people across ages. The CDR3 length is 14 residues. The V gene lost 10 bases and the J gene lost 2 bases, with 15 bases spanning the gap. Germline lookup yields CDR1 ENHRY and CDR2 SYGVKD. A second about 7 to 11 cycle PCR used barcoded and J-beta primers. Every cDNA molecule carried a tag from a template-switch adaptor bearing 12 random nucleotides. Each CDR3 protein is one row after TCRdb ran MiXCR on the 5' RACE reads. The sample consists of 800,000 to 950,000 distinct CDR3 sequences, 36% of them appearing once.

The receptor's source is a man in his late teens or twenties in good health. The chain uses TRBV10-3 and TRBJ1-5; weak D call: TRBD1 (6 bases). The specimen was blood. The CDR3 DNA reads TGTGCCACAGGGTGGGGGACACGCAATCAGCCCCAGCATTTT. As protein: CATGWGTRNQPQHF.